Presented here are 2 T cell receptor beta chains from one specimen sequenced in a study of long-term antiretroviral therapy in people with HIV. At the survey level, the v3.0 immunoSEQ assay was run. The assay was immunoSEQ multiplex PCR, and TCRdb's table has in-frame clones only and misses some. The table shows about 28,000 clones, with approximately 80% occurring only once. The sequencing here drew on unsorted PBMCs, taken 0.3 years after starting antiretroviral therapy. These receptors all come from a middle-aged man with HIV.

The rearrangement uses TRBV7-9 and TRBJ1-1, with a tentative D call TRBD1 (6 bases). The ends were cut back, 5 bases at V and 4 bases at J, with 17 bases in the middle. CDR1 is SEHNR and CDR2 is FQNEAQ in the germline V gene (reference sequence). The CDR3 is made up of 15 amino acids. The CDR3 protein is CASSPLGAVVTEAFF. CDR3 nucleotide sequence: TGTGCCAGCAGCCCATTGGGGGCCGTCGTCACTGAAGCTTTCTTT.

This clone was counted only a few times. This chain joins TRBV7-9 and TRBJ2-7; D unclear. The germline V gene encodes CDR1 SEHNR and CDR2 FQNEAQ (reference sequence). Trimming pared 5 bases from V and 4 bases from J, leaving 12 bases between. The CDR3 contains 13 residues. In DNA form, the CDR3 reads TGTGCCAGCAGCCCTATGGTCCAGTACGAGCAGTACTTC. It translates to CASSPMVQYEQYF.